This is a list of T cell receptor beta chains from one sample in a study of response to subunit inactivated influenza vaccine. TCRdb recomputed calls from the RT-PCR reads with MiXCR, one row per CDR3 protein. This sample has more than 500,000 distinct CDR3 sequences, with 11% found just once. This sample also appeared in a second study, on T cells expressing NK-cell markers.

This sample comprised PBMCs from blood, obtained on the day of vaccination. The receptors here all came from a man aged 50 to 59 who received an inactivated influenza vaccine. The CDR3 runs from the conserved cysteine through the conserved F or W. Fields, in order: clone size, D gene, J gene, V gene, CDR3 DNA, CDR3 protein. The D gene is left open where the match is weak. Only some rows state a clone size, as once, few, many or a class for expanded clones.

abundance: few
d_gene: TRBD2
j_gene: TRBJ2-2
v_gene: TRBV7-2
CDR3nt: TGTGCCAGCAGTCGGACTAGCGGGAGTTACACCGGGGAGCTGTTTTTT
CDR3aa: CASSRTSGSYTGELFF

abundance: NA
d_gene: NA
j_gene: TRBJ2-3
v_gene: TRBV7-8
CDR3nt: TGTGCCAGCAGCCCCTCCCTTTCGCAGTATTTT
CDR3aa: CASSPSLSQYF

abundance: NA
d_gene: NA
j_gene: TRBJ1-5
v_gene: TRBV6-5
CDR3nt: TGTGCCAGCAGTTACGCGGCAGCTAGCAATCAGCCCCAGCATTTT
CDR3aa: CASSYAAASNQPQHF

abundance: few
d_gene: TRBD2
j_gene: TRBJ2-2
v_gene: TRBV6-2/TRBV6-3
CDR3nt: TGTGCCACCGGACTAGCGGGGACGAACACCGGGGAGCTGTTTTTT
CDR3aa: CATGLAGTNTGELFF

abundance: NA
d_gene: TRBD1
j_gene: TRBJ2-1
v_gene: TRBV12-3/TRBV12-4
CDR3nt: TGTGCCAGCCTTGGACAGGGGTCCAATGAGCAGTTCTTC
CDR3aa: CASLGQGSNEQFF

abundance: many
d_gene: NA
j_gene: TRBJ2-3
v_gene: TRBV12-3/TRBV12-4
CDR3nt: TGTGCCAGCAGTTTTGGCAGGGTTCCAGATACGCAGTATTTT
CDR3aa: CASSFGRVPDTQYF

abundance: NA
d_gene: TRBD1
j_gene: TRBJ2-4
v_gene: TRBV20-1
CDR3nt: TGCAGTGCTGACCGGGACAGGGAAAACATTCAGTACTTC
CDR3aa: CSADRDRENIQYF

abundance: few
d_gene: NA
j_gene: TRBJ2-2
v_gene: TRBV30
CDR3nt: TGTGCCTGGAGTGTACCCCGACAGTCGAACACCGGGGAGCTGTTTTTT
CDR3aa: CAWSVPRQSNTGELFF

abundance: few
d_gene: TRBD1
j_gene: TRBJ2-2
v_gene: TRBV6-1
CDR3nt: TGTGCCACACAGACAGGGGTGGTGACCGGGGAGCTGTTTTTT
CDR3aa: CATQTGVVTGELFF

abundance: few
d_gene: NA
j_gene: TRBJ2-5
v_gene: TRBV27
CDR3nt: TGTGCCAGCAGTGGGACCGGTGGGTTCCAAGAGACCCAGTACTTC
CDR3aa: CASSGTGGFQETQYF

abundance: many
d_gene: TRBD2
j_gene: TRBJ2-1
v_gene: TRBV15
CDR3nt: TGTGCCACCAGCAGGGGAGCGGGAGGGCCGGGTGAGCAGTTCTTC
CDR3aa: CATSRGAGGPGEQFF

abundance: few
d_gene: NA
j_gene: TRBJ2-3
v_gene: TRBV2
CDR3nt: TGTGCCAGCAGCAAGGGACAATCGGCAGATACGCAGTATTTT
CDR3aa: CASSKGQSADTQYF

abundance: few
d_gene: NA
j_gene: TRBJ1-2
v_gene: TRBV12-3/TRBV12-4
CDR3nt: TGTGCCAGCGCGTTTGGGAGCGGCTACACCTTC
CDR3aa: CASAFGSGYTF

abundance: many
d_gene: NA
j_gene: TRBJ2-2
v_gene: TRBV12-3/TRBV12-4
CDR3nt: TGTGCCAGCCTGGGGCAGGGGGGCACCGGGGAGCTGTTTTTT
CDR3aa: CASLGQGGTGELFF

abundance: few
d_gene: NA
j_gene: TRBJ2-1
v_gene: TRBV6-1
CDR3nt: TGTGCCAGCAGGCCCCCGGGGGTGGGGCAGTTCTTC
CDR3aa: CASRPPGVGQFF

abundance: few
d_gene: NA
j_gene: TRBJ2-4
v_gene: TRBV29-1
CDR3nt: TGCAGCTTTGACCCAGAACGAGACATTCAGTACTTC
CDR3aa: CSFDPERDIQYF

abundance: NA
d_gene: TRBD1
j_gene: TRBJ1-5
v_gene: TRBV15
CDR3nt: TGTGCCACCAGCAAGTACCGGGACAGGACAAATAGCAATCAGCCCCAGCATTTT
CDR3aa: CATSKYRDRTNSNQPQHF

abundance: NA
d_gene: NA
j_gene: TRBJ2-5
v_gene: TRBV9
CDR3nt: TGTGCCAGCAGCGTAGGGCTGGGGCAGCAAGAGACCCAGTACTTC
CDR3aa: CASSVGLGQQETQYF

abundance: NA
d_gene: NA
j_gene: TRBJ1-1
v_gene: TRBV28
CDR3nt: TGTGCCAGCAGTTGGATGGGGTCCACTGAAGCTTTCTTT
CDR3aa: CASSWMGSTEAFF

abundance: many
d_gene: NA
j_gene: TRBJ2-1
v_gene: TRBV3-2
CDR3nt: TGTGCCAGCAGCCAAGATCCTAGCGGGAGAATCTACAATGAGCAGTTCTTC
CDR3aa: CASSQDPSGRIYNEQFF

abundance: many
d_gene: TRBD1
j_gene: TRBJ2-7
v_gene: TRBV20-1
CDR3nt: TGCAGTGCTAGAGATTTGGCAGGGGGCGCATACTACGAGCAGTACTTC
CDR3aa: CSARDLAGGAYYEQYF

abundance: NA
d_gene: TRBD1
j_gene: TRBJ2-5
v_gene: TRBV11-2
CDR3nt: TGTGCCAGCAGCTTAGTAGGGGGCACAGAGACCCAGTACTTC
CDR3aa: CASSLVGGTETQYF

abundance: few
d_gene: NA
j_gene: TRBJ1-1
v_gene: TRBV6-4
CDR3nt: TGTGCCAGCAGTGACTCGGGGGGGTCAGGGCCCGGGGCTGAAGCTTTCTTT
CDR3aa: CASSDSGGSGPGAEAFF

abundance: NA
d_gene: TRBD2
j_gene: TRBJ2-1
v_gene: TRBV7-2
CDR3nt: TGTGCCAGCAGCTTAGGGACCGGGACTAGTTATTATGAGCAGTTCTTC
CDR3aa: CASSLGTGTSYYEQFF

abundance: NA
d_gene: TRBD2
j_gene: TRBJ2-3
v_gene: TRBV12-3/TRBV12-4
CDR3nt: TGTGCCAGCAGTTTCAGTGGACTAGCGGTCACAGATACGCAGTATTTT
CDR3aa: CASSFSGLAVTDTQYF

abundance: NA
d_gene: TRBD1
j_gene: TRBJ2-1
v_gene: TRBV18
CDR3nt: TGTGCCAGCTCACCGGGGACAGTCAATGAGCAGTTCTTC
CDR3aa: CASSPGTVNEQFF

abundance: many
d_gene: NA
j_gene: TRBJ2-5
v_gene: TRBV20-1
CDR3nt: TGCAGTGCTAGAGATGTCGGGGTAGAGACCCAGTACTTC
CDR3aa: CSARDVGVETQYF

abundance: NA
d_gene: TRBD2
j_gene: TRBJ2-3
v_gene: TRBV20-1
CDR3nt: TGCAGTGAAAGAGCGGGAGGGGCCGGAGATACGCAGTATTTT
CDR3aa: CSERAGGAGDTQYF

abundance: NA
d_gene: NA
j_gene: TRBJ1-1
v_gene: TRBV20-1
CDR3nt: TGCAGTGCTCCATTCTTGAACACTGAAGCTTTCTTT
CDR3aa: CSAPFLNTEAFF

abundance: NA
d_gene: NA
j_gene: TRBJ1-2
v_gene: TRBV23-1
CDR3nt: TGCGCCAGCAGTCAGACCCATCACTATGGCTACACCTTC
CDR3aa: CASSQTHHYGYTF

abundance: NA
d_gene: NA
j_gene: TRBJ1-2
v_gene: TRBV12-3/TRBV12-4
CDR3nt: TGTGCCAGCAGTCATGACAGATCGGCTAACTATGGCTACACCTTC
CDR3aa: CASSHDRSANYGYTF

abundance: few
d_gene: NA
j_gene: TRBJ2-4
v_gene: TRBV12-3/TRBV12-4
CDR3nt: TGTGCCAGCAGTCCCGAGGGGGGGGTCGGGAACATTCAGTACTTC
CDR3aa: CASSPEGGVGNIQYF

abundance: many
d_gene: TRBD2
j_gene: TRBJ2-1
v_gene: TRBV12-3/TRBV12-4
CDR3nt: TGTGCCAGCAGTCCGGGACTAGCGGGGTACAATGAGCAGTTCTTC
CDR3aa: CASSPGLAGYNEQFF

abundance: many
d_gene: NA
j_gene: TRBJ2-3
v_gene: TRBV29-1
CDR3nt: TGCAGCGCCGGATCCAACGTTGCAGATACGCAGTATTTT
CDR3aa: CSAGSNVADTQYF

abundance: NA
d_gene: NA
j_gene: TRBJ1-6
v_gene: TRBV5-5
CDR3nt: TGTGCCAGCAGCGGAGAAGTGTCTCCCCTCCACTTT
CDR3aa: CASSGEVSPLHF

abundance: many
d_gene: NA
j_gene: TRBJ1-6
v_gene: TRBV12-3/TRBV12-4
CDR3nt: TGTGCCAGCAGTTTGGAATCTTTCTCCTATAATTCACCCCTCCACTTT
CDR3aa: CASSLESFSYNSPLHF

abundance: NA
d_gene: TRBD1
j_gene: TRBJ1-1
v_gene: TRBV20-1
CDR3nt: TGCAGTGCTAGACCGAGGGGGCAGGCTTTCTTT
CDR3aa: CSARPRGQAFF

abundance: many
d_gene: NA
j_gene: TRBJ2-2
v_gene: TRBV7-8
CDR3nt: TGTGCCAGCAGCTTAGTGCCGGGTTCCCCCGGGGAGCTGTTTTTT
CDR3aa: CASSLVPGSPGELFF

abundance: few
d_gene: NA
j_gene: TRBJ2-4
v_gene: TRBV12-3/TRBV12-4
CDR3nt: TGTGCCAGCAGCCGTACAGAAAACATTCAGTACTTC
CDR3aa: CASSRTENIQYF

abundance: NA
d_gene: NA
j_gene: TRBJ2-5
v_gene: TRBV11-2
CDR3nt: TGTGCCAGCAGCTCCCTCAGGGGCAGCCAAGAGACCCAGTACTTC
CDR3aa: CASSSLRGSQETQYF

abundance: few
d_gene: NA
j_gene: TRBJ2-4
v_gene: TRBV3-1
CDR3nt: TGTGCCAGCAGCCACCGGGGTCCCCTAGCCAAAAACATTCAGTACTTC
CDR3aa: CASSHRGPLAKNIQYF

abundance: NA
d_gene: TRBD1
j_gene: TRBJ2-3
v_gene: TRBV5-1
CDR3nt: TGCGCCAGCAGCTTGAAAGGGGGCCCTACTGGCACAGATACGCAGTATTTT
CDR3aa: CASSLKGGPTGTDTQYF

abundance: few
d_gene: TRBD1
j_gene: TRBJ1-1
v_gene: TRBV29-1
CDR3nt: TGCAGCGTGTTAGGGACAGGGGAATCGAGCACTGAAGCTTTCTTT
CDR3aa: CSVLGTGESSTEAFF

abundance: NA
d_gene: NA
j_gene: TRBJ2-3
v_gene: TRBV6-5
CDR3nt: TGTGCCAGCAGTTACTCGATGGGCACAGATACGCAGTATTTT
CDR3aa: CASSYSMGTDTQYF

abundance: NA
d_gene: NA
j_gene: TRBJ2-2
v_gene: TRBV5-1
CDR3nt: TGCGCCAGCAGCCTGAGGGACTTTAGCACCGGGGAGCTGTTTTTT
CDR3aa: CASSLRDFSTGELFF

abundance: NA
d_gene: NA
j_gene: TRBJ2-4
v_gene: TRBV5-1
CDR3nt: TGCGCCAGCAGCTTGGGGCAGGCGCTAGCCAAAAACATTCAGTACTTC
CDR3aa: CASSLGQALAKNIQYF

abundance: few
d_gene: TRBD2
j_gene: TRBJ2-5
v_gene: TRBV18
CDR3nt: TGTGCCAGCTCAACCGGACTAGCGGGAATACAAGAGACCCAGTACTTC
CDR3aa: CASSTGLAGIQETQYF

abundance: NA
d_gene: NA
j_gene: TRBJ2-7
v_gene: TRBV4-3
CDR3nt: TGCGCCAGCAGCCCCGGGTTTGGACTCCCCAACGAGCAGTACTTC
CDR3aa: CASSPGFGLPNEQYF

abundance: few
d_gene: NA
j_gene: TRBJ1-2
v_gene: TRBV29-1
CDR3nt: TGCAGCGTTTATGGGGCTAACTATGGCTACACCTTC
CDR3aa: CSVYGANYGYTF

abundance: NA
d_gene: NA
j_gene: TRBJ2-5
v_gene: TRBV2
CDR3nt: TGTGCCAGCACCGGAGGGGGGATAGAGACCCAGTACTTC
CDR3aa: CASTGGGIETQYF

abundance: NA
d_gene: TRBD2
j_gene: TRBJ2-3
v_gene: TRBV29-1
CDR3nt: TGCAGCGTTGAATCCCAGCGGGGGAACACAGATACGCAGTATTTT
CDR3aa: CSVESQRGNTDTQYF

abundance: NA
d_gene: NA
j_gene: TRBJ1-1
v_gene: TRBV7-2
CDR3nt: TGTGCCAGCAGCTTAGATTGGGGGCTTTCCACTGAAGCTTTCTTT
CDR3aa: CASSLDWGLSTEAFF

abundance: many
d_gene: TRBD2
j_gene: TRBJ2-3
v_gene: TRBV4-3
CDR3nt: TGCGCCAGCAGCCAAGGTGCCGGGACTAGCGACGCAGATACGCAGTATTTT
CDR3aa: CASSQGAGTSDADTQYF

abundance: NA
d_gene: TRBD1
j_gene: TRBJ2-3
v_gene: TRBV28
CDR3nt: TGTGCCAGCAGTGGACAGGGGGCAAACACAGATACGCAGTATTTT
CDR3aa: CASSGQGANTDTQYF

abundance: NA
d_gene: TRBD1
j_gene: TRBJ2-7
v_gene: TRBV28
CDR3nt: TGTGCCAGCAGTCCTCCGGACAGGGGGCTCGAGCAGTACTTC
CDR3aa: CASSPPDRGLEQYF

abundance: many
d_gene: TRBD1
j_gene: TRBJ1-6
v_gene: TRBV28
CDR3nt: TGTGCCAGCAGTTTACCGACCCGGACAGGACGCGGTTCACCCCTCCACTTT
CDR3aa: CASSLPTRTGRGSPLHF

abundance: once
d_gene: NA
j_gene: TRBJ2-5
v_gene: TRBV19
CDR3nt: TGTGCCAGTAGTAAGCCGGGCCCAGCAGGGGAGACCCAGTACTTC
CDR3aa: CASSKPGPAGETQYF

abundance: few
d_gene: NA
j_gene: TRBJ2-4
v_gene: TRBV7-8
CDR3nt: TGTGCCAGCAGCCTTTGGCAGGGAGAAGGAGCCAAAAACATTCAGTACTTC
CDR3aa: CASSLWQGEGAKNIQYF

abundance: few
d_gene: NA
j_gene: TRBJ1-2
v_gene: TRBV3-1
CDR3nt: TGTGCCAGCAGCCACGAGGGCCCCCGCTCACTCCTTAACTATGGCTACACCTTC
CDR3aa: CASSHEGPRSLLNYGYTF

abundance: NA
d_gene: NA
j_gene: TRBJ2-7
v_gene: TRBV6-1
CDR3nt: TGTGCCAGCGATAGAAACTACGAGCAGTACTTC
CDR3aa: CASDRNYEQYF